These 9 T cell receptor beta chains share one sample of origin, sequenced in a study of cytomegalovirus exposure and HLA in healthy donors. Method: immunoSEQ multiplex PCR; TCRdb's copy keeps in-frame clones and lacks some. The sample shows over 85,000 clones, roughly 90% of them seen only once. The sequencing input was PBMCs. The source is a woman younger than 30 in good health and CMV-seronegative.

CDR3 amino acids: CAISEIGETSTDTQYF. The DNA of the CDR3 is TGTGCCATCAGTGAAATTGGTGAGACTAGCACAGATACGCAGTATTTT. The rearrangement joins TRBV10-3 to TRBJ2-3, with D unresolved. The CDR3 has 16 amino acids. V lost 3 bases and J 0 bases, leaving 13 bases between the germline ends. The germline V gene encodes CDR1 ENHRY and CDR2 SYGVKD.

CDR3 DNA sequence: TGTGCCAGCAGTATACGACTAGCCCTAGATACGCAGTATTTT. This codes for CASSIRLALDTQYF. The chain employs TRBV27 and TRBJ2-3; 7 bases align to TRBD2. V shed 5 bases, J shed 5 bases, and the junction held 7 bases outside the gene matches. The CDR3 length is 14 residues. Germline loops: CDR1 MNHEY, CDR2 SMNVEV (reference sequence).

The rearrangement links TRBV30 to TRBJ1-1; D is ambiguous. CDR1 is GTSNPN, CDR2 SVGIG, per germline (reference sequence). The CDR3 consists of 12 residues. V lost 5 bases to trimming and J lost 5 bases, with 12 bases between them. The DNA of the CDR3 is TGTGCCTGGGCGCGGCTATTTACTGAAGCTTTCTTT. It specifies CAWARLFTEAFF.

The chain recombines TRBV5-1 with TRBJ2-6; perhaps TRBD2 as D (5 bases). The CDR3 contains 16 residues. Trimming removed 1 base at V and 4 bases at J, with 12 bases between. Germline V CDR1 and CDR2: SGHRS, YFSETQ. Written as DNA, the CDR3 is TGCGCCAGCAGCTTGTCAGGACTTACAGGGGCCAACGTCCTGACTTTC. Amino acid sequence: CASSLSGLTGANVLTF.

CDR3 nucleotide sequence: TGTGCCAGCAGCCAAGATAAGACAGGGGCTGGAAACACCATATATTTT. This codes for CASSQDKTGAGNTIYF. This sequence joins TRBV4-2 and TRBJ1-3; 8 nucleotides agree with TRBD1. J gave up 2 bases and V 0 bases, and 3 bases lay outside the gene matches. CDR1 and CDR2 (germline): LGHNA, YNFKEQ. CDR3 size: 16 residues.

The rearrangement links TRBV28 to TRBJ2-1, with TRBD2 identical over 10 bases. The ends lost 6 bases at V and 3 bases at J; junction bases unmatched: 5. Germline-derived CDR1 and CDR2 are MDHEN and SYDVKM. The CDR3 has 15 residues. For the CDR3, the DNA is TGTGCCAGCAGCCTCGGGACTAGCGTCTACAATGAGCAGTTCTTC. Translating gives CASSLGTSVYNEQFF.

The chain employs TRBV5-1 and TRBJ2-7; no firm D call. Germline V gene lookup returns CDR1 SGHRS and CDR2 YFSETQ. The V end was cut by 0 bases, the J end by 4 bases, with 11 bases between. The CDR3 totals 14 residues. In nucleotides, the CDR3 is TGCGCCAGCAGCTTGGCCCACAGCCAGTACGAGCAGTACTTC. Protein product: CASSLAHSQYEQYF.

V is TRBV28 and J is TRBJ1-2; TRBD1 is a possible D gene (5 bases). The CDR3 spans 14 residues. Germline V lookup: CDR1 MDHEN, CDR2 SYDVKM. Trimming removed 2 bases from V and 3 bases from J, with 10 bases in between. CDR3 sequence reads: CASSLQARDYGYTF. CDR3 DNA: TGTGCCAGCAGTTTACAAGCCAGGGACTATGGCTACACCTTC.

The chain joins TRBV27 to TRBJ2-3; possible D gene TRBD1, 5 bases. The germline CDR1 and CDR2 sequences are MNHEY and SMNVEV (reference sequence). There are 14 residues in the CDR3. V was cut by 6 bases and J by 0 bases, with 10 bases left in between. The CDR3 DNA reads as TGTGCCAGCAGAAGGACACTGAGCACAGATACGCAGTATTTT. Translating gives CASRRTLSTDTQYF.